This T cell receptor (beta chain) was identified in a study of cytomegalovirus exposure and HLA in healthy donors. Libraries were prepared by immunoSEQ multiplex PCR; TCRdb keeps only in-frame clonotypes and omits some of them. The sample lists around 130,000 clones; about nine tenths were seen once. Losses at the gene ends were 4 bases for V and 0 bases for J; bases not matched to a gene: 5. This CDR3 contains 15 residues. Germline CDR1 SGHNT, CDR2 YYREEE (reference sequence). This chain connects TRBV5-4 to TRBJ1-1; 8 bases are shared with TRBD1. This sequence originates from a man aged 25-40 years in good health and CMV-seronegative. The sequencing input was PBMCs. CDR3 DNA: TGTGCCAGCAGCCCAGGGGGCCGTATGAACACTGAAGCTTTCTTT. This translates into CASSPGGRMNTEAFF.